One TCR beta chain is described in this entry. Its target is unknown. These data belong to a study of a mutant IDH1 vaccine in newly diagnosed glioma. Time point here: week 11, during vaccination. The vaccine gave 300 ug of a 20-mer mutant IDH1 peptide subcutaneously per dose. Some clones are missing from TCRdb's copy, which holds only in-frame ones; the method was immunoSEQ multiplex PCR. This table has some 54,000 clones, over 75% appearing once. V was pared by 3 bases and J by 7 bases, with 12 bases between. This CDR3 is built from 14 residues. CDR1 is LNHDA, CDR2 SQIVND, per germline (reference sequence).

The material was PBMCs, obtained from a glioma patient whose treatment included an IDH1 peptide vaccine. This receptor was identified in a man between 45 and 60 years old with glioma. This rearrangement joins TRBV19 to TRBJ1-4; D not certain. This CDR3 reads CASSIRSAGEKLFF. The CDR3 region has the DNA TGTGCCAGTAGTATCCGATCGGCGGGTGAAAAACTGTTTTTT.